Listed here are 24 T cell receptor beta chains from one sample, sequenced in a study of blood T cell repertoires in COVID-19. Data came from immunoSEQ multiplex PCR; TCRdb stores just in-frame clones and leaves some out. This table holds 25,000 to 35,000 clones, over 75% found once. The sample was peripheral blood. These receptors were collected from an older man with acute or convalescent COVID-19.

The rearrangement joins TRBV27 to TRBJ2-2; a possible D gene is TRBD2 (7 bases). Germline-derived CDR1 and CDR2 are MNHEY and SMNVEV (reference sequence). CDR3 length: 14 amino acids. V was cut by 3 bases and J by 4 bases, with 9 bases left in between. The CDR3 region is CASSFRGGTGELFF. The CDR3 nucleotides read TGTGCCAGCAGTTTTAGGGGGGGCACCGGGGAGCTGTTTTTT.

V is TRBV5-1 and J is TRBJ2-1; D remains ambiguous. The germline V gene encodes CDR1 SGHRS and CDR2 YFSETQ. V gave up 1 base and J gave up 5 bases, with 10 bases separating them. The CDR3 is 14 amino acids. As DNA, the CDR3 is TGCGCCAGCAGCTTGAACACCTTCAACAATGAGCAGTTCTTC. Protein: CASSLNTFNNEQFF.

The chain links TRBV3-1 (or the pseudogene TRBV3-2) to TRBJ2-3; a possible D gene is TRBD2 (6 bases). This CDR3 region has 15 residues. V lost 4 bases to trimming and J lost 6 bases, with 17 bases between them. Germline lookup yields CDR1 LGHDT and CDR2 YNNKEL (reference sequence). DNA of the CDR3: TGTGCCAGCAGCCGTGGTGGGACTGAGACGGATACGCAGTATTTT. Protein sequence: CASSRGGTETDTQYF.

The V gene is TRBV5-1, the J gene TRBJ2-7; TRBD1 aligns across 11 bases. Trimming took 4 bases from V and 3 from J; bases not matched to a gene: 3. The germline gives CDR1 SGHRS, CDR2 YFSETQ. The CDR3 length is 14 residues. CDR3 sequence: CASSPGQGVYEQYF. CDR3 in DNA: TGCGCCAGCAGCCCGGGACAGGGGGTCTACGAGCAGTACTTC. Combining the CDR3 with reference TRBV5-1 and TRBJ2-7 gives the whole variable domain KAGVTQTPRYLIKTRGQQVTLSCSPISGHRSVSWYQQTPGQGLQFLFEYFSETQRNKGNFPGRFSGRQFSNSRSEMNVSTLELGDSALYLCASSPGQGVYEQYFGPGTRLTVT.

The gene calls are TRBV18 and TRBJ1-1; D unresolved. Trimming stripped 1 base from V and 0 bases from J, with 9 bases between. Germline V gene lookup returns CDR1 KGHSH and CDR2 LQKENI. The length of the CDR3 is 15 residues. In DNA form, the CDR3 reads TGTGCCAGCTCACCACAGGGAGGTTTGAACACTGAAGCTTTCTTT. The encoded protein is CASSPQGGLNTEAFF. Looking up the rest from reference TRBV18 and TRBJ1-1 gives the full variable domain: NAGVMQNPRHLVRRRGQEARLRCSPMKGHSHVYWYRQLPEEGLKFMVYLQKENIIDESGMPKERFSAEFPKEGPSILRIQQVVRGDSAAYFCASSPQGGLNTEAFFGQGTRLTVV.

V and J are TRBV28 and TRBJ1-1, with TRBD1 matching over 10 bases. The CDR3 has 17 amino acids. With V trimmed by 5 bases and J by 1 base, 10 bases remained unmatched. Germline lookup yields CDR1 MDHEN and CDR2 SYDVKM. This CDR3 reads CASSPLGTGAQNTEAFF. The CDR3, as DNA: TGTGCCAGCAGTCCTTTAGGGACAGGGGCGCAGAACACTGAAGCTTTCTTT.

This clone showed up just a few times. The chain is built from TRBV5-1 and TRBJ2-1, with 10 bases identical to TRBD2. The CDR3 has 15 amino acids. Germline assignment: CDR1 SGHRS and CDR2 YFSETQ. The J segment lost 3 bases and the V segment lost 4 bases, leaving 4 bases of the junction unmatched. The CDR3 DNA reads as TGCGCCAGCAGCCTTACTAGCGGGGTCTACAATGAGCAGTTCTTC. The encoded protein is CASSLTSGVYNEQFF.

J is TRBJ1-3 and V is TRBV5-1, with 8 bases matching TRBD1. Trimming took 1 base from V and 2 from J; bases not matched to a gene: 5. The CDR3 runs to 16 residues. The germline V gene encodes CDR1 SGHRS and CDR2 YFSETQ. In DNA form, the CDR3 reads TGCGCCAGCAGCTTGTCCACAGGGGGAGCTGGAAACACCATATATTTT. Translating it yields CASSLSTGGAGNTIYF.

The chain joins TRBV4-1 to TRBJ2-7; perhaps TRBD2 as D (7 bases). CDR3 length equals 16 residues. Germline V CDR1 and CDR2: MGHRA, YSYEKL. Deletions cut 0 bases from V and 2 bases from J, with 14 bases between. DNA for the CDR3: TGCGCCAGCAGCCAAGATCGTGGGAGGGGGGCCTACGAGCAGTACTTC. Its protein product is CASSQDRGRGAYEQYF.

This clone was observed a few times. V usage is TRBV5-1 and J usage is TRBJ2-5; D is unclear. The CDR3 consists of 14 residues. V lost 1 base to trimming and J lost 0 bases, with 7 bases between them. Germline V gives CDR1 SGHRS, CDR2 YFSETQ. CDR3 region: CASSLHQYQETQYF. The DNA for the CDR3 is TGCGCCAGCAGCTTGCACCAGTACCAAGAGACCCAGTACTTC.

The gene calls are TRBV18 and TRBJ2-5; 7 nucleotides align to TRBD1. The CDR3 has 14 amino acids. CDR1 is KGHSH and CDR2 is LQKENI in the germline V gene. Trimming removed 5 bases from V and 2 bases from J; junction bases left unmatched: 5. For the CDR3, the DNA is TGTGCCAGCTCATCTCGGACAGGACAAGAGACCCAGTACTTC. Translation: CASSSRTGQETQYF. The full variable domain, rest sourced from reference TRBV18 and TRBJ2-5, is NAGVMQNPRHLVRRRGQEARLRCSPMKGHSHVYWYRQLPEEGLKFMVYLQKENIIDESGMPKERFSAEFPKEGPSILRIQQVVRGDSAAYFCASSSRTGQETQYFGPGTRLLVL.

The chain joins TRBV19 to TRBJ2-1; 7 nucleotides match TRBD1. The ends lost 2 bases at V and 7 bases at J; junction bases unmatched: 11. Per germline, CDR1 LNHDA and CDR2 SQIVND (reference sequence). The length of the CDR3 is 16 residues. The CDR3 coding sequence is TGTGCCAGTAGTATAAGGGGGCCGACAGGGTCTAATGAGCAGTTCTTC. Its protein is CASSIRGPTGSNEQFF.

The chain carries TRBV19 and TRBJ1-6; D uncertain. The CDR3 contains 12 residues. Trimming took off 1 base at V and 9 bases at J, with 4 bases between the two ends. CDR1 LNHDA and CDR2 SQIVND come from the germline V gene (reference sequence). This CDR3 is CASSIGGSPLHF. CDR3 nucleotide sequence: TGTGCCAGTAGTATAGGAGGTTCACCCCTCCACTTT.

The chain couples TRBV7-2 to TRBJ1-3; D is unclear. The CDR3 totals 14 residues. Germline V lookup: CDR1 SGHTA, CDR2 FQGNSA. Trimming took 0 bases from V and 4 from J, leaving 7 bases between them. CDR3 region: CASSLARRGNTIYF. DNA of the CDR3: TGTGCCAGCAGCTTAGCGCGCCGAGGAAACACCATATATTTT.

CDR3 protein: CASSSPGQGKQYF. CDR3 nucleotide sequence: TGTGCCAGCAGTTCCCCAGGGCAGGGCAAGCAGTACTTC. The chain joins TRBV6-5 to TRBJ2-7; D may be TRBD1 (5 bases). V was pared by 4 bases and J by 8 bases, with 15 bases between. This CDR3 contains 13 residues. The germline V gene has CDR1 MNHEY and CDR2 SVGAGI.

This clone was seen only once. CDR3 bases: TGCGCCAGCAGCTTGGATGGCCAGACTAACTATGGCTACACCTTC. It codes for CASSLDGQTNYGYTF. The chain has TRBV5-1 and TRBJ1-2; D is unresolved. The CDR3 consists of 15 residues. Trimming took off 0 bases at V and 0 bases at J, with 9 bases between the two ends. Germline V lookup: CDR1 SGHRS, CDR2 YFSETQ.

This chain uses TRBV6-4 with TRBJ1-1; D may be TRBD1 (5 bases). Per the germline V gene, CDR1 is MRHNA and CDR2 is SNTAGT. This CDR3 has 14 amino acids. Trimming cost V 5 bases and J 1 base, with 11 bases left between them. The CDR3 protein is CASSSGRRNTEAFF. As DNA, the CDR3 is TGTGCCAGCAGTTCAGGGAGGCGGAACACTGAAGCTTTCTTT.

The CDR3 DNA is TGTGCCAGCAGTCAAAGCGGGAATTACAATGAGCAGTTCTTC. Its protein product is CASSQSGNYNEQFF. This sequence joins TRBV6-5 and TRBJ2-1; the match to TRBD2 covers 7 bases. The CDR3 contains 14 residues. The germline V gene encodes CDR1 MNHEY and CDR2 SVGAGI. The V gene end was trimmed by 5 bases and the J gene end by 4 bases; junction bases not matched to a gene: 5.

The chain employs TRBV18 and TRBJ2-1; 8 bases line up with TRBD2. Germline CDR1 is KGHSH and CDR2 is LQKENI. V dropped 3 bases and J dropped 7; count of bases not matched to a gene: 20. The CDR3 loop spans 19 amino acids. The CDR3 reads CASSPSPTYSGETGNEQFF. The DNA for the CDR3 is TGTGCCAGCTCACCGTCCCCCACCTATAGCGGGGAAACAGGGAATGAGCAGTTCTTC.

This chain joins TRBV19 and TRBJ1-5; 8 bases fit TRBD1. Per germline, CDR1 LNHDA and CDR2 SQIVND (reference sequence). With V trimmed by 6 bases and J by 3 bases, 4 bases remained unmatched. CDR3 length: 14 residues. This chain's CDR3 is CASSLTGDNQPQHF. The CDR3 DNA sequence: TGTGCCAGTAGCTTGACAGGGGACAATCAGCCCCAGCATTTT.

The chain carries TRBV7-8 and TRBJ1-5; D uncertain. V was clipped by 3 bases and J by 8 bases, with 8 bases between them. The germline V gene encodes CDR1 SGHVS and CDR2 FQNEAQ. The CDR3 has 12 residues. As DNA, the CDR3 is TGTGCCAGCAGCTTCGCTATGGAGCCCCAGCATTTT. As protein: CASSFAMEPQHF.

The rearrangement joins TRBV9 to TRBJ2-2; 7 positions agree with TRBD1. Germline CDR1 SGDLS, CDR2 YYNGEE. The CDR3 is made up of 16 amino acids. The junction had 12 bases not matched to a gene; V was cut back by 4 bases and J by 6 bases. This CDR3 reads CASSSRQGPYAGELFF. In nucleotides, the CDR3 is TGTGCCAGCAGCAGTCGACAGGGTCCCTATGCCGGGGAGCTGTTTTTT.

This clone showed up just once. V is TRBV6-4 and J is TRBJ1-5; D unresolved. This CDR3 is built from 13 residues. With 5 bases removed from V and 5 bases from J, the gap between germline ends came to 10 bases. CDR1 is MRHNA, CDR2 SNTAGT, per germline. CDR3 sequence reads: CASSPESHQPQHF. DNA for the CDR3: TGTGCCAGCAGTCCTGAGAGTCATCAGCCCCAGCATTTT.

Only one count was recorded for this clone. The CDR3: CASKSVGETQYF. CDR3 bases: TGTGCCAGCAAGTCTGTCGGGGAGACCCAGTACTTC. The V gene is TRBV2, the J gene TRBJ2-5; D gene ambiguous. V was clipped by 7 bases and J by 5 bases, with 11 bases between them. CDR3 size: 12 residues. Germline V CDR1 and CDR2: SNHLY, FYNNEI.